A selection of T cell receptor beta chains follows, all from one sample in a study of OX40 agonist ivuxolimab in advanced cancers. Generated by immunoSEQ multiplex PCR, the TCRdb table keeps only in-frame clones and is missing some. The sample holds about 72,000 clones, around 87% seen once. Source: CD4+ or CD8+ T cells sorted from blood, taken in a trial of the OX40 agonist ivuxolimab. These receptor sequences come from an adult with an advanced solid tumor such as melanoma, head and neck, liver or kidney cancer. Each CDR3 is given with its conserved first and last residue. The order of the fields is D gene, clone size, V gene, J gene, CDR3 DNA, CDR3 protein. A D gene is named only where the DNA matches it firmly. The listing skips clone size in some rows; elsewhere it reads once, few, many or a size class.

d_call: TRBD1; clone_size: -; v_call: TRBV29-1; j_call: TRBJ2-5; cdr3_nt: TGCAGCGGGACGACAGGGCCTCAAGAGACCCAGTACTTC; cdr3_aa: CSGTTGPQETQYF
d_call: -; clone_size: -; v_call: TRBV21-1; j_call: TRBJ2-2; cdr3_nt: TGTGCCAGCAGCACCCCGTTTGTTAGCGGGGGGTACACCGGGGAGCTGTTTTTT; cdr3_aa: CASSTPFVSGGYTGELFF
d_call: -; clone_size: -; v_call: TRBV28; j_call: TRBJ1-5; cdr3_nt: TGTGCCAGCAGGTTTTCGAATCAGCCCCAGCATTTT; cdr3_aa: CASRFSNQPQHF
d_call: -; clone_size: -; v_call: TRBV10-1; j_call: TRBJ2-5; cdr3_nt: TGCGCCAGCAGTGAGGGCAGGCCCCCGAAAGAGACCCAGTACTTC; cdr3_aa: CASSEGRPPKETQYF
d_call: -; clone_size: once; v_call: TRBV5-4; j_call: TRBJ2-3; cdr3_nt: TGTGCCAGCAGCTTGGTGGAAGGGGATACGCAGTATTTT; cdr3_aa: CASSLVEGDTQYF
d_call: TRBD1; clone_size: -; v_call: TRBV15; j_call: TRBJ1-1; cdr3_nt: TGTGCCACCAGCAGAGATAAGGGGACAGGGGCTGAAGCTTTCTTT; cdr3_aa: CATSRDKGTGAEAFF
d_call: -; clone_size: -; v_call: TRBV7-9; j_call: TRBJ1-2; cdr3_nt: TGTGCCAGCACCCGGGGGGGAGGCTACACCTTC; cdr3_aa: CASTRGGGYTF
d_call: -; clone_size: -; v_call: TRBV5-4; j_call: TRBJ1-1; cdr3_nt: TGTGCCAGCAGCTTGGTGGGGAGCAACACTGAAGCTTTCTTT; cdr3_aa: CASSLVGSNTEAFF
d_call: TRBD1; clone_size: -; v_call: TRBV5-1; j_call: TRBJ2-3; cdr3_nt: TGCGCCAGCAGCTTGGCGGCAGGGGGCCTCACAGATACGCAGTATTTT; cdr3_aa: CASSLAAGGLTDTQYF
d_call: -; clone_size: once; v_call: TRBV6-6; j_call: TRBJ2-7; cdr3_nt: TGTGCCAGCAGTACACGGACGGCGATCGGGGAGCAGTACTTC; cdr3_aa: CASSTRTAIGEQYF
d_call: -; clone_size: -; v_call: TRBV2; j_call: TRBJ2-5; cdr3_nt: TGTGCCAGCAGTGGGGTCCGGACACGCCGGGGGGAGACCCAGTACTTC; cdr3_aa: CASSGVRTRRGETQYF
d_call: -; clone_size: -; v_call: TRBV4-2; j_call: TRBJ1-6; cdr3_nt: TGTGCCAGCAGCCAAGCGGGCGGGGGTGTGATTTCACCCCTCCACTTT; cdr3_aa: CASSQAGGGVISPLHF
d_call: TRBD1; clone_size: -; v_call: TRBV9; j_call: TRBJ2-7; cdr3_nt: TGTGCCAGCAGCGATGGGACAGGGGGGGAGCAGTACTTC; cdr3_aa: CASSDGTGGEQYF
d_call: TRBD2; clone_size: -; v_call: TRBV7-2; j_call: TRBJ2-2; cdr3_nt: TGTGCCAGCAGAAACCGGACTAGCGGGGGGAGGACCACCGGGGAGCTGTTTTTT; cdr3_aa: CASRNRTSGGRTTGELFF
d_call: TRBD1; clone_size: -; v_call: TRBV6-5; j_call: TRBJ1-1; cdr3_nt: TGTGCCAGCAGTGACCGGACAGGGGGCAGAGCTTTCTTT; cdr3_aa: CASSDRTGGRAFF
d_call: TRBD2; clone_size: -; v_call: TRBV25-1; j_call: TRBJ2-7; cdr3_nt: TGTGCCAGCACCTCGGATGGGGGGGGCGAGCAGTACTTC; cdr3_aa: CASTSDGGGEQYF
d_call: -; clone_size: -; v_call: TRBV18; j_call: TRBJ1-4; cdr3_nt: TGTGCCAGCTCACAGGGGGGAGCTAATGAAAAACTGTTTTTT; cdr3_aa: CASSQGGANEKLFF
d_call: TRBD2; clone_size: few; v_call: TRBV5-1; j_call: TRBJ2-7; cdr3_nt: TGCGCCAGCAGCTTGATGGGTAGCGGGACCTACGAGCAGTACTTC; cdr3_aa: CASSLMGSGTYEQYF
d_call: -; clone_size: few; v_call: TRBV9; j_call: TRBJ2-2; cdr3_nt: TGTGCCAGCAGCCCCCGGTGGGGCACCGGGGAGCTGTTTTTT; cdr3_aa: CASSPRWGTGELFF
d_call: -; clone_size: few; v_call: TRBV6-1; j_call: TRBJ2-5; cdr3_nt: TGTGCCAGCAGTCTCCAATCCCGGGAGACCCAGTACTTC; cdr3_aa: CASSLQSRETQYF
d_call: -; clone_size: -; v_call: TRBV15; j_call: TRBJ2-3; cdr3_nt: TGTGCCACCAGCAGAAACACAGATACGCAGTATTTT; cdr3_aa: CATSRNTDTQYF
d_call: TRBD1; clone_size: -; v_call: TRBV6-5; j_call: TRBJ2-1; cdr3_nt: TGTGCCAGCAGTTTTTTCAGGGGGCGAGGGGAGCAGTTCTTC; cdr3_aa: CASSFFRGRGEQFF
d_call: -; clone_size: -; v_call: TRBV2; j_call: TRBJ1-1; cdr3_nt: TGTGCCAGCACGGGGGGCATGGGTACTGAAGCTTTCTTT; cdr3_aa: CASTGGMGTEAFF
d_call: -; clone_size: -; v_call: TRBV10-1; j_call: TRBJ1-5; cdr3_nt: TGCGCCAGCAGTGAGCCGACCCCTATTGGGGGGGGCAATCAGCCCCAGCATTTT; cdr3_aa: CASSEPTPIGGGNQPQHF